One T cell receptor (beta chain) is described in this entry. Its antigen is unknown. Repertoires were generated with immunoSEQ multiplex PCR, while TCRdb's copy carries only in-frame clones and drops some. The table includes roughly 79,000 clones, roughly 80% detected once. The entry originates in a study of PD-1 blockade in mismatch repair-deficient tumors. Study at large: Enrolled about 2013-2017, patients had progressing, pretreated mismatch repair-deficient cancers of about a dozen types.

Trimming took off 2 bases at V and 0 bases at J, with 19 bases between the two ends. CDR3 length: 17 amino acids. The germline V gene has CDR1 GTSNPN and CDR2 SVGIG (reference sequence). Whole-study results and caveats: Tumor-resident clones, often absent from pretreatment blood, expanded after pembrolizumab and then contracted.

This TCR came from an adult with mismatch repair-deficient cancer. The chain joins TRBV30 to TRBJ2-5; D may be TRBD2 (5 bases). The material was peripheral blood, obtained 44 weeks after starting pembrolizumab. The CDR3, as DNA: TGTGCCTGGAGTCCTCCCCAGTACGTAGCGTACCAAGAGACCCAGTACTTC. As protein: CAWSPPQYVAYQETQYF.